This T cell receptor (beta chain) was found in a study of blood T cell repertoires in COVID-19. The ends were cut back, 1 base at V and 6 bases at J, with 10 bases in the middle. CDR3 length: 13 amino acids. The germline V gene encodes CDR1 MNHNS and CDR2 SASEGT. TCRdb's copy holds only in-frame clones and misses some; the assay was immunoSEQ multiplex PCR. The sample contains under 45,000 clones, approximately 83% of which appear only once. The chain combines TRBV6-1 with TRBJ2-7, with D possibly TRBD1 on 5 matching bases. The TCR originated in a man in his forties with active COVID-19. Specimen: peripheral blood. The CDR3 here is CASSEGRAVEQYF. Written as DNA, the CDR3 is TGTGCCAGCAGTGAAGGCAGGGCTGTCGAGCAGTACTTC.